This T cell receptor beta chain comes out of a study of cytomegalovirus exposure and HLA in healthy donors. Study-wide context: Early release data held about 85 million unique TCRs from HLA-typed donors.

In germline, CDR1 is SGHRS, CDR2 YFSETQ. Trimming removed 7 bases at V and 5 bases at J, with 16 bases between. This CDR3 comprises 15 residues. About this clone: As yet, its antigen is unknown.

Whole-study results and caveats: When presence/absence was analysed, sequencing depth was taken to be roughly uniform across donors.

Primers included in the PCR were 60 Vbeta and 13 Jbeta primers. Profiling relied on immunoSEQ multiplex PCR, and the TCRdb table lists in-frame clones only, not all of them. The repertoire holds some 140,000 clones, with roughly three quarters as singletons. This chain uses TRBV5-1 with TRBJ2-6; tentative D call: TRBD1 (6 bases). Sequencing was performed on PBMCs. This clonotype was obtained from a man aged 18-30 years in good health and CMV-seronegative. DNA of the CDR3: TGCGCCAGCGGACAGCCATCCTCCTGGGCCAACGTCCTGACTTTC. It specifies CASGQPSSWANVLTF.